These 30 T cell receptor beta chains came from one sample sequenced in a study of CD8+CD57+ T cells in acquired aplastic anemia. Sequencing involved patients with CD8+CD57+ cell expansion previously shown by flow cytometry. TCR beta VDJ and CDR3 profiles were obtained from a genomic DNA template. TCRdb re-called the reads through MiXCR, storing one row per CDR3 protein. The top ten clones hold 10% to 15% of a sample with around 200,000 distinct CDR3 sequences, 48% of them seen once. The sample was sorted CD4+, CD8+, or CD8+CD57+ T cells (not recorded which) from PBMCs. Receptors originate from a human donor with aplastic anemia.

The chain has TRBV24-1 and TRBJ1-3; D might be TRBD1 (5 bases). The V gene's germline CDR1 is KGHDR and CDR2 SFDVKD. The CDR3 has 15 residues. The ends were cut back, 8 bases at V and 0 bases at J, with 13 bases in the middle. The CDR3 DNA follows: TGTGCCACCACCCCGGGGGACGGCTCTGGAAACACCATATATTTT. The encoded protein is CATTPGDGSGNTIYF.

This sequence joins TRBV24-1 and TRBJ1-5, with TRBD1 matching 9 bases. The CDR3 consists of 14 residues. Germline trimming cut 6 bases from V and 6 bases from J; bases unmatched to any gene: 5. From germline, CDR1 is KGHDR and CDR2 SFDVKD. The CDR3 is CATSRTGESQPQHF. The CDR3 nucleotides are TGTGCCACCAGTCGGACAGGGGAGAGTCAGCCCCAGCATTTT.

This chain uses TRBV2 with TRBJ1-5; no clear D gene. This CDR3 region has 14 residues. Germline-derived CDR1 and CDR2 are SNHLY and FYNNEI. The V end was cut by 6 bases, the J end by 0 bases, with 9 bases between. The CDR3 region is CASRSQTSNQPQHF. CDR3 bases: TGTGCCAGCAGGAGCCAGACTAGCAATCAGCCCCAGCATTTT.

The sample holds many counts of this clonotype. V gene TRBV9 combines with J gene TRBJ1-2, with D perhaps matching TRBD1 (6 bases). CDR3 length: 16 amino acids. Trimming pared 3 bases from V and 1 base from J, leaving 16 bases between. The germline CDR1 and CDR2 sequences are SGDLS and YYNGEE. Written as DNA, the CDR3 is TGTGCCAGCAGCGCCTCGGGACACCTAAATAACTATGGCTACACCTTC. Amino acid sequence: CASSASGHLNNYGYTF.

The rearrangement joins TRBV20-1 to TRBJ1-2; tentatively, D is TRBD1 (5 bases). The CDR3 totals 11 residues. CDR1 is DFQATT and CDR2 is SNEGSKA in the germline V gene (reference sequence). The ends were cut back, 6 bases at V and 3 bases at J, with 8 bases in the middle. CDR3 sequence: CSAPGYYGYTF. The CDR3, as DNA: TGCAGTGCCCCAGGGTACTATGGCTACACCTTC.

DNA of the CDR3: TGTGCCAGCGGTAGGACAGGGGTCTACGACGAGCAGTACTTC. Encoded protein: CASGRTGVYDEQYF. V is TRBV2 and J is TRBJ2-7; 9 bases are a match to TRBD1. Germline V gene data show CDR1 as SNHLY and CDR2 as FYNNEI. The CDR3 loop spans 14 amino acids. V lost 8 bases, J lost 5 bases, and 10 bases stayed unmatched.

This clonotype was found many times. V usage is TRBV19 and J usage is TRBJ1-6, with D perhaps TRBD1 (6 bases). Germline CDR1 is LNHDA and CDR2 is SQIVND (reference sequence). V lost 6 bases and J lost 9, with 12 bases in between. The CDR3 is 13 amino acids. As DNA, the CDR3 is TGTGCCAGTAGAAAAACAGGGCTTTCACCCCTCCACTTT. It encodes CASRKTGLSPLHF.

The V and J genes are TRBV28 and TRBJ2-3; 7 bases are shared with TRBD1. V shed 7 bases, J shed 1 base, and the junction held 2 bases outside the gene matches. The germline V gene has CDR1 MDHEN and CDR2 SYDVKM. The CDR3 length is 13 residues. The CDR3 DNA is TGTGCCAGCACAGGGGGTGGCACAGATACGCAGTATTTT. Its translation: CASTGGGTDTQYF.

The chain joins TRBV15 to TRBJ1-1, with unresolved D. CDR1 is LNHNV and CDR2 is YYDKDF in the germline V gene (reference sequence). The CDR3 loop spans 16 amino acids. Trimming took off 3 bases at V and 9 bases at J, with 23 bases between the two ends. CDR3 sequence reads: CATSSILIGTDRKAFF. The CDR3 nucleotides are TGTGCCACCAGCAGCATCCTAATAGGTACGGACCGAAAAGCTTTCTTT.

This clonotype has only one observation. The gene calls are TRBV11-1 and TRBJ2-5, with 12 bases fitting TRBD1. Germline CDR1 and CDR2: SGHAT and FQDESV (reference sequence). After removal of 2 bases from V and 5 bases from J, the junction contained 9 bases not matched to a gene. This CDR3 has 17 amino acids. The CDR3 region is CASSLSGTGGRRETQYF. As DNA, the CDR3 is TGTGCCAGCAGCTTATCCGGGACAGGGGGCCGGAGGGAGACCCAGTACTTC.

This clonotype was counted many times. This sequence joins TRBV20-1 and TRBJ2-3; 7 nucleotides match TRBD1. CDR1 and CDR2 from the germline V gene are DFQATT and SNEGSKA (reference sequence). The CDR3 length is 16 residues. Trimming at V came to 5 bases and at J to 0 bases, leaving 11 bases not matched to a gene. CDR3 DNA: TGCAGTGCTTCCCCAATCCGGGACAGTAGCACAGATACGCAGTATTTT. Its translation is CSASPIRDSSTDTQYF.

This clonotype was found a few times. The V and J genes are TRBV7-2 and TRBJ2-3; D could derive from TRBD1 or TRBD2 (5 bases each). Germline V gene sequence: CDR1 SGHTA, CDR2 FQGNSA. The CDR3 is 14 residues long. Trimming took 5 bases from V and 2 from J, leaving 11 bases between them. The CDR3 sequence: CASSTRGATDTQYF. CDR3 sequence (DNA): TGTGCCAGCAGCACGCGAGGGGCCACAGATACGCAGTATTTT.

V usage is TRBV24-1 and J usage is TRBJ2-1; 13 bases agree with TRBD2. Germline V gene sequence: CDR1 KGHDR, CDR2 SFDVKD. V lost 7 bases to trimming and J lost 10 bases; unmatched junction nucleotides: 3. The CDR3 length is 13 residues. The CDR3 bases are TGTGCCACCAGCGGACTAGCGGGGGCCGAGCAGTTCTTC. This encodes CATSGLAGAEQFF.

In its sample, this clonotype was seen many times. This chain links TRBV12-3 or TRBV12-4 with TRBJ1-6, with D unclear. The V end lost 3 bases, the J end lost 8 bases, and 8 bases lay between the germline ends. The CDR3 is 13 residues long. CDR3 sequence: CASSFGDHSPLHF. In DNA, the CDR3 is TGTGCCAGCAGTTTCGGGGATCATTCACCCCTCCACTTT.

This clonotype was seen at least ten times. V usage is TRBV28 and J usage is TRBJ1-6; D may be TRBD1 (5 bases). Between the trimmed V and J ends, which lost 8 bases and 10 bases, there was a span of 12 bases. CDR1 MDHEN and CDR2 SYDVKM come from the germline V gene. The CDR3 runs 12 residues. The CDR3 nucleotides are TGTGCCAGCTCGGGGGGGGTCTCACCCCTCCACTTT. Protein sequence: CASSGGVSPLHF.

This clonotype came up once. Compared with germline, one end of the junction differs, possibly owing to a read error. J is TRBJ2-2 and V is TRBV25-1; 8 nucleotides line up with TRBD1. Looked up from germline, CDR1 is MGHDK and CDR2 is SYGVNS. CDR3 length: 16 residues. The CDR3 protein is CASSDGQGRDTGELVF. The CDR3 bases are TGTGCCAGCAGTGACGGACAGGGCCGGGACACCGGGGAGCTGGTTTTT.

In this sample, this clonotype turned up once. A clone one base away is much larger, so this may be a read error. V gene TRBV12-3 or TRBV12-4 combines with J gene TRBJ2-3; either TRBD1 or TRBD2 may supply D (5 bases each). The CDR3 is 14 amino acids. V was trimmed by 7 bases and J by 4 bases, leaving 15 bases between them. The CDR3 DNA is TGTGCCAGCACCCGCCGACAGAGGGCAGATACGCAGTATTTT. Translating it yields CASTRRQRADTQYF.

The table lists this clonotype with many counts. The V call is TRBV20-1, the J call TRBJ2-7; no firm D call. This CDR3 contains 11 residues. The V end was cut by 3 bases, the J end by 5 bases, with 8 bases between. Germline values: CDR1 DFQATT, CDR2 SNEGSKA (reference sequence). The CDR3 loop reads CSASLRNEQYF. CDR3 nucleotide sequence: TGCAGTGCTAGTTTAAGGAACGAGCAGTACTTC.

The sample holds many counts of this clonotype. The chain combines TRBV7-9 with TRBJ2-7; D is undetermined. Trimming left V 2 bases short and J 1 base short, with 18 bases between. This CDR3 is 17 amino acids long. The V gene's germline CDR1 is SEHNR and CDR2 FQNEAQ (reference sequence). The CDR3 spells CASSLMTQPARSYEQYF. CDR3 coding DNA: TGTGCCAGCAGCTTAATGACGCAGCCAGCCCGATCCTACGAGCAGTACTTC.

The chain joins TRBV15 to TRBJ1-1; TRBD1 is a possible D gene (6 bases). CDR1 is LNHNV, CDR2 YYDKDF, per germline (reference sequence). The CDR3 extends over 16 amino acids. Trimming cost V 3 bases and J 7 bases, with 21 bases left between them. CDR3 protein: CATSSSYGGGGGEAFF. CDR3 DNA sequence: TGTGCCACCAGCAGCAGCTACGGGGGAGGGGGAGGTGAAGCTTTCTTT.

This clonotype was observed at least ten times. The junction does not match germline at one end; this may be a read error. The CDR3 protein is CAGSETRDRGHSGANVLTF. CDR3 nucleotides: TGCGCCGGCAGTGAGACCCGGGACAGGGGCCACTCTGGGGCCAACGTCCTGACTTTC. The J gene is TRBJ2-6, the V gene TRBV10-2, with 10 bases that match TRBD1. The CDR3 consists of 19 residues. Germline-derived CDR1 and CDR2 are WSHSY and SAAADI.

The chain links TRBV20-1 to TRBJ1-5; maybe TRBD1 (5 bases). Germline CDR1 DFQATT, CDR2 SNEGSKA (reference sequence). The ends were cut back, 3 bases at V and 10 bases at J, with 19 bases in the middle. The CDR3 spans 14 residues. In nucleotides, the CDR3 is TGCAGTGCTAGCGTGGGCCAGGGCGCTGATCCCCAGCATTTT. This sequence encodes CSASVGQGADPQHF.

In its sample, this clonotype was seen many times. V usage is TRBV9 and J usage is TRBJ1-2, with 7 bases aligning to TRBD1. Trimming took 0 bases from V and 8 from J; bases not matched to a gene: 7. This CDR3 is 14 amino acids long. The germline gives CDR1 SGDLS, CDR2 YYNGEE. In DNA form, the CDR3 reads TGTGCCAGCAGCGTAGCAACAACAGGGGAGGGCTACACCTTC. Translation gives CASSVATTGEGYTF.

This clonotype has a single count. J is TRBJ2-1 and V is TRBV24-1; 8 positions agree with TRBD2. V was clipped by 5 bases and J by 9 bases; unmatched bases: 11. Germline lookup yields CDR1 KGHDR and CDR2 SFDVKD. The CDR3 is made up of 15 amino acids. CDR3 residues: CATSGPTGGAGEQFF. The CDR3 DNA sequence: TGTGCCACCAGTGGACCCACCGGGGGGGCCGGTGAGCAGTTCTTC.

This clonotype was observed at least ten times. This chain uses TRBV19 with TRBJ2-7, with 7 positions matching TRBD2. The CDR3 extends over 16 amino acids. CDR1 LNHDA and CDR2 SQIVND come from the germline V gene (reference sequence). Trimming cost V 3 bases and J 3 bases; bases outside gene matches: 11. CDR3 DNA: TGTGCCAGTAGTATCGGACTAGACTCCCGATTCTACGAGCAGTACTTC. It is translated as CASSIGLDSRFYEQYF. The full variable domain, rest sourced from reference TRBV19 and TRBJ2-7, is DGGITQSPKYLFRKEGQNVTLSCEQNLNHDAMYWYRQDPGQGLRLIYYSQIVNDFQKGDIAEGYSVSREKKESFPLTVTSAQKNPTAFYLCASSIGLDSRFYEQYFGPGTRLTVT.

In this sample, this clonotype turned up many times. The CDR3 coding sequence is TGTGCCATCAGTGCTCCGGACGATAATTCACCCCTCCACTTT. Encoded protein: CAISAPDDNSPLHF. The chain carries TRBV10-3 and TRBJ1-6; D not resolved. The CDR3 consists of 14 residues. Germline loops: CDR1 ENHRY, CDR2 SYGVKD. V was pared by 4 bases and J by 5 bases, with 9 bases between.

The chain couples TRBV10-3 to TRBJ1-2; the D is unclear. This CDR3 spans 13 amino acids. Trimming left V 2 bases short and J 6 bases short, with 10 bases between. CDR1 and CDR2 (germline): ENHRY, SYGVKD. Here the CDR3 reads CAISEASLDGYTF. CDR3 nucleotides: TGTGCCATCAGTGAGGCCAGCCTGGATGGCTACACCTTC.

The chain employs TRBV5-6 and TRBJ1-2, with D maybe TRBD1 (5 bases). The CDR3 covers 16 residues. CDR1 and CDR2 from the germline V gene are SGHDT and YYEEEE. The V end was cut by 0 bases, the J end by 7 bases, with 19 bases between. CDR3 sequence (DNA): TGTGCCAGCAGCTTGGGGGGGTTGGCCGCAACCCCTGGCTACACCTTC. Translating it yields CASSLGGLAATPGYTF.

This clonotype was seen at least ten times. This sequence joins TRBV14 and TRBJ1-1, with 7 bases matching TRBD1. The V gene's germline CDR1 is SGHDN and CDR2 FVKESK. J lost 3 bases, V lost 2 bases, and 6 bases had no gene match. This CDR3 is 15 amino acids long. CDR3 DNA sequence: TGTGCCAGCAGCCAAAGGGCAGGGGGGGACACTGAAGCTTTCTTT. This gives the protein CASSQRAGGDTEAFF.

This clonotype was detected many times. The V gene is TRBV12-3 or TRBV12-4, the J gene TRBJ1-1; D ambiguous. CDR3 length: 14 amino acids. Trimming removed 4 bases from V and 4 bases from J, with 13 bases in between. Here the CDR3 DNA reads TGTGCCAGCAGTTGGGGTTTTAGCTCCACTGAAGCTTTCTTT. This sequence encodes CASSWGFSSTEAFF.